This T cell receptor (beta chain) was sequenced during a study of blood T cells in healthy people across ages. Combining a sample-barcoded 5' primer with a J-beta primer mix, a second PCR ran for about 6 to 11 cycles. TCRdb redid the calling of the 5' RACE reads with MiXCR, one entry per CDR3 protein. The sample lists 500,000 to 550,000 distinct CDR3 sequences, 24% occurring once. This same sample was also part of a study on T cells of mothers and their children.

Sequenced sample: blood. The sequence was obtained from a boy between 10 and 17 years old in good health.

The CDR3 spells CASSLKHTEAFF. Written as DNA, the CDR3 is TGTGCCAGCAGCTTGAAACACACTGAAGCTTTCTTT. The chain employs TRBV5-4 and TRBJ1-1; D unresolved. The germline gives CDR1 SGHNT, CDR2 YYREEE (reference sequence). CDR3 length equals 12 residues. V lost 1 base and J lost 3, with 4 bases in between.